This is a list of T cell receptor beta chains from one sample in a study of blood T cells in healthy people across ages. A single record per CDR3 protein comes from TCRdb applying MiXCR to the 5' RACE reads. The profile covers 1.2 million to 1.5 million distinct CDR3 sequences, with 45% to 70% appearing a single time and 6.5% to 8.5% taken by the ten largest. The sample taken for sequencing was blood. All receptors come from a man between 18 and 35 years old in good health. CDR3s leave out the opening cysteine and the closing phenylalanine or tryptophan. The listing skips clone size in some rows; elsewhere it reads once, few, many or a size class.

CDR3 protein: SAREGSADEQF
CDR3 length: 11
clone size: .
V gene: TRBV20-1
J gene: TRBJ2-1

CDR3 protein: ASSQATGAKQDTQY
CDR3 length: 14
clone size: once
V gene: TRBV4-2
J gene: TRBJ2-3

CDR3 protein: SARDEDGDTQY
CDR3 length: 11
clone size: .
V gene: TRBV20-1
J gene: TRBJ2-3

CDR3 protein: ASSQEFWLAGHEQF
CDR3 length: 14
clone size: .
V gene: TRBV4-2
J gene: TRBJ2-1

CDR3 protein: ASTQGSGTEQF
CDR3 length: 11
clone size: .
V gene: TRBV6-5
J gene: TRBJ2-1

CDR3 protein: ASSSTPVEQY
CDR3 length: 10
clone size: .
V gene: TRBV11-2
J gene: .

CDR3 protein: ASSLVRTDTQY
CDR3 length: 11
clone size: many
V gene: TRBV7-2
J gene: TRBJ2-3

CDR3 protein: SASRRDNQPQH
CDR3 length: 11
clone size: few
V gene: TRBV20-1
J gene: TRBJ1-5

CDR3 protein: ASSLLMTGRSEQF
CDR3 length: 13
clone size: .
V gene: TRBV7-8
J gene: TRBJ2-1

CDR3 protein: SAREPGMVFEQY
CDR3 length: 12
clone size: .
V gene: TRBV20-1
J gene: TRBJ2-7

CDR3 protein: ASSLGAEKLF
CDR3 length: 10
clone size: .
V gene: TRBV28
J gene: TRBJ1-4

CDR3 protein: ASSLMGPANYGYT
CDR3 length: 13
clone size: .
V gene: TRBV18
J gene: TRBJ1-2

CDR3 protein: SARGLVSYNEQY
CDR3 length: 12
clone size: .
V gene: TRBV20-1
J gene: TRBJ2-7

CDR3 protein: SARDIMASGGRFSETQY
CDR3 length: 17
clone size: .
V gene: TRBV20-1
J gene: TRBJ2-5

CDR3 protein: ASSLEPGTIYNEQF
CDR3 length: 14
clone size: .
V gene: TRBV4-1
J gene: TRBJ2-1